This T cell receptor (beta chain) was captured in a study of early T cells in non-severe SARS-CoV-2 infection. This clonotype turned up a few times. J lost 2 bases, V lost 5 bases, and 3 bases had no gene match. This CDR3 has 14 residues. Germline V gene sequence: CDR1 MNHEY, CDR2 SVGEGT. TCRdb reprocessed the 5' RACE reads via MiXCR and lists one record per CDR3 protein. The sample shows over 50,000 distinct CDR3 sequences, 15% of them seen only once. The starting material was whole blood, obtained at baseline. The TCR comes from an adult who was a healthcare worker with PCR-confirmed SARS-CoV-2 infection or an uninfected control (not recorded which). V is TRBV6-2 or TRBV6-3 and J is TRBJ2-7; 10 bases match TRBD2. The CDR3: CASSLAGATYEQYF. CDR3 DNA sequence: TGTGCCAGCAGTCTAGCGGGAGCGACCTACGAGCAGTACTTC.